A selection of T cell receptor beta chains follows, all from one sample in a study of cytotoxic CD8 clonotypes in ibrutinib-treated CLL. The repertoire was sequenced with immunoSEQ multiplex PCR; TCRdb's copy has only in-frame clones and lacks some. Altogether more than 200,000 clones are present, 79% being singletons, with the ten largest covering 9.5% to 12%. The specimen was PBMCs, collected after 12 months of ibrutinib treatment. These receptors originate from a human donor with chronic lymphocytic leukemia. CDR3s include the opening cysteine and the closing phenylalanine or tryptophan. Fields, in order: clone size, J gene, V gene, CDR3 length, D gene, CDR3 DNA, CDR3 protein. The D gene is left open where the match is weak. Clone size appears in some rows only: once, few, many, or a class for an expanded clone.

abundance: few; j_gene: TRBJ2-3; v_gene: TRBV6-5; len: 13; d_gene: -; CDR3nt: TGTGCCAGCAGTTATAGGTATGGAGATACGCAGTATTTT; CDR3aa: CASSYRYGDTQYF
abundance: -; j_gene: TRBJ1-4; v_gene: TRBV5-4; len: 16; d_gene: -; CDR3nt: TGTGCCAGCAGCTCGCAGGGGCGTGCAACTAATGAAAAACTGTTTTTT; CDR3aa: CASSSQGRATNEKLFF
abundance: -; j_gene: TRBJ2-5; v_gene: TRBV6-1; len: 16; d_gene: TRBD2; CDR3nt: TGTGCCAGCAGTGAAGCCTGGCGGGGGGGCCTAGAGACCCAGTACTTC; CDR3aa: CASSEAWRGGLETQYF
abundance: few; j_gene: TRBJ2-3; v_gene: TRBV9; len: 15; d_gene: -; CDR3nt: TGTGCCAGCAGCGTAAAGACCGGACACACAGATACGCAGTATTTT; CDR3aa: CASSVKTGHTDTQYF
abundance: -; j_gene: TRBJ2-1; v_gene: TRBV10-3; len: 14; d_gene: TRBD1; CDR3nt: TGTGCCATCTCGGGGACAGGGGGCCGGAATGAGCAGTTCTTC; CDR3aa: CAISGTGGRNEQFF
abundance: once; j_gene: TRBJ2-3; v_gene: TRBV7-2; len: 13; d_gene: -; CDR3nt: TGTGCCAGCAGTTACCGTCCCCCAGATACGCAGTATTTT; CDR3aa: CASSYRPPDTQYF
abundance: -; j_gene: TRBJ1-4; v_gene: TRBV6-1; len: 12; d_gene: -; CDR3nt: TGTGCCGTAGGGAAGGAGTCATCAAAACTGTTTTTT; CDR3aa: CAVGKESSKLFF
abundance: -; j_gene: TRBJ1-2; v_gene: TRBV10-3; len: 14; d_gene: -; CDR3nt: TGTGCCATCAGTGAGGGGGCCCTAAACTATGGCTACACCTTC; CDR3aa: CAISEGALNYGYTF
abundance: once; j_gene: TRBJ2-5; v_gene: TRBV7-2; len: 12; d_gene: -; CDR3nt: TGTGCCAGCAGCTTTTCTGCAGAGACCCAGTACTTC; CDR3aa: CASSFSAETQYF
abundance: -; j_gene: TRBJ2-5; v_gene: TRBV28; len: 13; d_gene: -; CDR3nt: TGTGCCAGCAGTTTCAGGGGTCAAGAGACCCAGTACTTC; CDR3aa: CASSFRGQETQYF
abundance: -; j_gene: TRBJ2-1; v_gene: TRBV6-1; len: 14; d_gene: -; CDR3nt: TGTGCCAGCAGTCCTGAGGTGTTCGGCTATGAGCAGTTCTTC; CDR3aa: CASSPEVFGYEQFF
abundance: once; j_gene: TRBJ2-7; v_gene: TRBV5-1; len: 15; d_gene: TRBD1; CDR3nt: TGCGCCAGCAGCTCGGGACAGGGGGAGGCCTACGAGCAGTACTTC; CDR3aa: CASSSGQGEAYEQYF
abundance: few; j_gene: TRBJ2-5; v_gene: TRBV5-1; len: 11; d_gene: -; CDR3nt: TGCGCCAGCAGCTACCAAGAGACCCAGTACTTC; CDR3aa: CASSYQETQYF
abundance: once; j_gene: TRBJ2-1; v_gene: TRBV25-1; len: 14; d_gene: TRBD2; CDR3nt: TGTGCCAGCAGTCCACTAGCGGGGGGGAATGAGCAGTTCTTC; CDR3aa: CASSPLAGGNEQFF
abundance: -; j_gene: TRBJ2-1; v_gene: TRBV4-1; len: 18; d_gene: -; CDR3nt: TGCGCCAGCAGCCAAGACCCCCTTCTAGTAAGCTCCTACAATGAGCAGTTCTTC; CDR3aa: CASSQDPLLVSSYNEQFF
abundance: once; j_gene: TRBJ1-2; v_gene: TRBV28; len: 17; d_gene: -; CDR3nt: TGTGCCACCCTAAAGCGACAGTACGGATTCACTAACTATGGCTACACCTTC; CDR3aa: CATLKRQYGFTNYGYTF
abundance: once; j_gene: TRBJ2-5; v_gene: TRBV5-1; len: 15; d_gene: -; CDR3nt: TGCGCCAGCAGCTTGGGGCAGGGGATGGGAGAGACCCAGTACTTC; CDR3aa: CASSLGQGMGETQYF
abundance: -; j_gene: TRBJ2-5; v_gene: TRBV15; len: 16; d_gene: -; CDR3nt: TGTGCCACCAGCAGCCGACGGGACACGCTGCAAGAGACCCAGTACTTC; CDR3aa: CATSSRRDTLQETQYF
abundance: -; j_gene: TRBJ2-5; v_gene: TRBV18; len: 14; d_gene: TRBD1; CDR3nt: TGTGCCAGCTCAAAAACAGGGGGCGAAGAGACCCAGTACTTC; CDR3aa: CASSKTGGEETQYF
abundance: -; j_gene: TRBJ1-5; v_gene: TRBV27; len: 18; d_gene: -; CDR3nt: TGTGCCAGCAGTTTCGTCTACAAGGGGGGACATAGCAATCAGCCCCAGCATTTT; CDR3aa: CASSFVYKGGHSNQPQHF
abundance: -; j_gene: TRBJ2-5; v_gene: TRBV23-1; len: 14; d_gene: -; CDR3nt: TGCGCCAGCAGTCACTCCGCAGGGACAGAGACCCAGTACTTC; CDR3aa: CASSHSAGTETQYF
abundance: few; j_gene: TRBJ1-1; v_gene: TRBV7-9; len: 12; d_gene: -; CDR3nt: TGTGCCAGCAGCTTAGAAGTCACTGAAGCTTTCTTT; CDR3aa: CASSLEVTEAFF
abundance: -; j_gene: TRBJ1-1; v_gene: TRBV5-1; len: 14; d_gene: -; CDR3nt: TGCGCCAGCAGCAGAAGACAGATAAACACTGAAGCTTTCTTT; CDR3aa: CASSRRQINTEAFF
abundance: few; j_gene: TRBJ1-2; v_gene: TRBV14; len: 16; d_gene: TRBD1; CDR3nt: TGTGCCAGCAGCCAGGGAACCGGGACAGGGACCTATGGCTACACCTTC; CDR3aa: CASSQGTGTGTYGYTF
abundance: once; j_gene: TRBJ2-3; v_gene: TRBV29-1; len: 14; d_gene: TRBD1; CDR3nt: TGCAGCGTTGGGACAGGGACCAGCACAGATACGCAGTATTTT; CDR3aa: CSVGTGTSTDTQYF
abundance: -; j_gene: TRBJ1-2; v_gene: TRBV23-1; len: 12; d_gene: -; CDR3nt: TGCGCCAGCAGTCAAAAAAGGGGAGGCTACACCTTC; CDR3aa: CASSQKRGGYTF
abundance: -; j_gene: TRBJ2-7; v_gene: TRBV18; len: 15; d_gene: TRBD2; CDR3nt: TGTGCCAGCTCACCACCGGGACTAGCATTGTACGAGCAGTACTTC; CDR3aa: CASSPPGLALYEQYF
abundance: -; j_gene: TRBJ2-3; v_gene: TRBV30; len: 17; d_gene: -; CDR3nt: TGTGCCCAGGGGGGTAGCCCTACTAGTTTTAGCACAGATACGCAGTATTTT; CDR3aa: CAQGGSPTSFSTDTQYF
abundance: -; j_gene: TRBJ2-7; v_gene: TRBV10-3; len: 11; d_gene: -; CDR3nt: TGTGCCATCAGTGGGAACAGGGAGTTGTACTTC; CDR3aa: CAISGNRELYF
abundance: -; j_gene: TRBJ2-1; v_gene: TRBV10-1; len: 14; d_gene: -; CDR3nt: TGCGCCAGCAGTGACGCGGGGCTAGCGAATGGGCAGTTCTTC; CDR3aa: CASSDAGLANGQFF
abundance: once; j_gene: TRBJ2-1; v_gene: TRBV7-6; len: 15; d_gene: -; CDR3nt: TGTGCCAGCAGCCCGTGGGCTGCAAAAGGGAATGAGCAGTTCTTC; CDR3aa: CASSPWAAKGNEQFF
abundance: -; j_gene: TRBJ2-2; v_gene: TRBV5-6; len: 19; d_gene: TRBD1; CDR3nt: TGTGCCAGCAGCCCCCTTCTTTCAGGGGGAACTTCGAACACCGGGGAGCTGTTTTTT; CDR3aa: CASSPLLSGGTSNTGELFF
abundance: -; j_gene: TRBJ1-6; v_gene: TRBV2; len: 11; d_gene: -; CDR3nt: TGTGCCAGCAGTGAGGTGGGGGGGCTCCACTTT; CDR3aa: CASSEVGGLHF
abundance: once; j_gene: TRBJ1-1; v_gene: TRBV7-3; len: 14; d_gene: TRBD1; CDR3nt: TGTGCCAGCAGCACCCAAGGACAGGGCACTGAGGCTTTCTTT; CDR3aa: CASSTQGQGTEAFF
abundance: -; j_gene: TRBJ2-3; v_gene: TRBV28; len: 14; d_gene: -; CDR3nt: TGTGCCAGCGGGGCAGGGCCATTTGGGGGTACGCAGTATTTT; CDR3aa: CASGAGPFGGTQYF
abundance: -; j_gene: TRBJ2-5; v_gene: TRBV11-3; len: 13; d_gene: -; CDR3nt: TGTGCCAGCAGCTCAAGGACCGAAGAGACCCAGTACTTC; CDR3aa: CASSSRTEETQYF
abundance: few; j_gene: TRBJ1-1; v_gene: TRBV27; len: 13; d_gene: -; CDR3nt: TGTGCCAGCAGTCAGCAGGGCCGCACTGAAGCTTTCTTT; CDR3aa: CASSQQGRTEAFF
abundance: -; j_gene: TRBJ2-7; v_gene: TRBV5-1; len: 15; d_gene: -; CDR3nt: TGCGCCAGCAGCCCCCAGGGACTGCCCCCGAACGAGCAGTACTTC; CDR3aa: CASSPQGLPPNEQYF
abundance: few; j_gene: TRBJ2-7; v_gene: TRBV9; len: 15; d_gene: TRBD2; CDR3nt: TGTGCCAGCAGCGTAGGTCTAGCGGGGTCCTACGAGCAGTACTTC; CDR3aa: CASSVGLAGSYEQYF
abundance: -; j_gene: TRBJ2-6; v_gene: TRBV7-9; len: 16; d_gene: -; CDR3nt: TGTGCCAGCAGCCCACCGGGGGTAGCTGGGGCCAACGTCCTGACTTTC; CDR3aa: CASSPPGVAGANVLTF